This record covers a single TCR beta chain. These data belong to a study of shared clonotypes between healthy human individuals. The repertoire was sequenced with immunoSEQ multiplex PCR; TCRdb's copy has only in-frame clones and lacks some. Found here are 950,000 to 1,300,000 clones, about 80% of them singletons; the top ten hold less than 1.5%. V dropped 4 bases and J dropped 4; count of bases not matched to a gene: 8. This CDR3 spans 16 amino acids. Germline CDR1 SGHRS, CDR2 YFSETQ. This chain joins TRBV5-1 and TRBJ2-3, with TRBD2 matching 11 bases. The origin of this receptor is a man between 18 and 29 years old in good health. Sequencing was carried out using memory CD4+ T cells sorted from blood. Specified subset: CD45RA-negative fraction. The CDR3 loop is CASSGSSGRTADTQYF. The CDR3 DNA sequence: TGCGCCAGCAGCGGCTCTAGCGGGAGGACGGCAGATACGCAGTATTTT.